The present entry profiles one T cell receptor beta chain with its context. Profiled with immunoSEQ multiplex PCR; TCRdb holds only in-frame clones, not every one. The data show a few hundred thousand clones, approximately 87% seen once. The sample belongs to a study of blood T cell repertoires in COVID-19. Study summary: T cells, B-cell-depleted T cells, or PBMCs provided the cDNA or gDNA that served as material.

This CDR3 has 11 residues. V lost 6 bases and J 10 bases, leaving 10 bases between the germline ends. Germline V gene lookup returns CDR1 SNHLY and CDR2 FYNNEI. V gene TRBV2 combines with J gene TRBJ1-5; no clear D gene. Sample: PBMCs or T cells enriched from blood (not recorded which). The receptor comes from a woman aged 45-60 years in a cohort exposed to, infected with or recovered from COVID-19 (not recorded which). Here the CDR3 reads CASSAEGPQHF. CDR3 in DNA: TGTGCCAGCAGCGCGGAAGGCCCCCAGCATTTT.